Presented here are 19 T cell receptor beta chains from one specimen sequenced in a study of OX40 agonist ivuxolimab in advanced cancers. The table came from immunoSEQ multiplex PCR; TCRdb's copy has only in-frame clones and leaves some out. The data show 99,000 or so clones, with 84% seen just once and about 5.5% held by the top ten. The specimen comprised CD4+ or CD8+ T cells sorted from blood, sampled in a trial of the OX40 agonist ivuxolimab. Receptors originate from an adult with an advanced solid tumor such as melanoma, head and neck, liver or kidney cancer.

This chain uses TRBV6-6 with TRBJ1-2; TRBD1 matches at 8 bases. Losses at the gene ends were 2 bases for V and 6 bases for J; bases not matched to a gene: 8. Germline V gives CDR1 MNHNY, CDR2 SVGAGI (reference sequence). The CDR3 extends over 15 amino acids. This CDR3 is CASSYGDRPPNGYTF. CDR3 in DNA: TGTGCCAGCAGTTACGGGGACAGGCCACCTAATGGCTACACCTTC.

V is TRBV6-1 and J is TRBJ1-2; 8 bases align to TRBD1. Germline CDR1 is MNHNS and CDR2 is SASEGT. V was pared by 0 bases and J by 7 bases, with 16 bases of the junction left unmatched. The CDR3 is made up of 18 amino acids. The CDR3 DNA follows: TGTGCCAGCAGTGAAGCCCGCCAATTAGGACAGGGAGTTCGTGGCTACACCTTC. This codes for CASSEARQLGQGVRGYTF.

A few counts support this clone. This CDR3 reads CASSEDGQPQHF. CDR3 in DNA: TGCGCCAGCAGTGAAGATGGTCAGCCCCAGCATTTT. V and J are TRBV10-2 and TRBJ1-5; D is undetermined. Trimming shortened V by 3 bases and J by 6 bases, and 6 bases separated the two germline ends. Per the germline V gene, CDR1 is WSHSY and CDR2 is SAAADI. CDR3 size: 12 residues.

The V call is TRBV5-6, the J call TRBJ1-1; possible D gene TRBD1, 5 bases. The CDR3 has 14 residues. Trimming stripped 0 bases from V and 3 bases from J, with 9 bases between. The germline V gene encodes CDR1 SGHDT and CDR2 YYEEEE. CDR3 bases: TGTGCCAGCAGCTTGGCGCGGGGGTACACTGAAGCTTTCTTT. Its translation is CASSLARGYTEAFF.

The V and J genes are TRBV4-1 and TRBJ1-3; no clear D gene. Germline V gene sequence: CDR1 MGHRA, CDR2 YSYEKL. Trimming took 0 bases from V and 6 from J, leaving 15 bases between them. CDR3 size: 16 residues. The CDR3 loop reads CASSQESTGKINTIYF. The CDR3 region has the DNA TGCGCCAGCAGCCAAGAATCAACCGGGAAGATAAACACCATATATTTT.

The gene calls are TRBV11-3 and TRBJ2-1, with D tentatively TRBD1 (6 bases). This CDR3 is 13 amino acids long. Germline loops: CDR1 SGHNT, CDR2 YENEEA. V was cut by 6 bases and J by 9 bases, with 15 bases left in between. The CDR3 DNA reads TGTGCCAGCAGAGGGGGTAGTCTCGGTGAGCAGTTCTTC. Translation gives CASRGGSLGEQFF.

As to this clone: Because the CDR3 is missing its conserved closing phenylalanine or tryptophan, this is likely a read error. In nucleotides, the CDR3 is TGTGCCTGGAGTGTAAACACTGATAACTATGGCTACACCCTC. Translating it yields CAWSVNTDNYGYTL. The chain couples TRBV30 to TRBJ1-2; D is unclear. CDR1 and CDR2 (germline): GTSNPN, SVGIG (reference sequence). The V end lost 0 bases, the J end lost 1 base, and 9 bases lay between the germline ends. This CDR3 has 14 residues.

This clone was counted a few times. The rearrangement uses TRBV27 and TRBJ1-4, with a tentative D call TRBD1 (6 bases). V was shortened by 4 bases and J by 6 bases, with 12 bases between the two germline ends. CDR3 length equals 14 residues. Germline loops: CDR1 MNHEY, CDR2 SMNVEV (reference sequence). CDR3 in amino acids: CASSSRGGHEKLFF. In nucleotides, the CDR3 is TGTGCCAGCAGTTCCCGGGGGGGGCATGAAAAACTGTTTTTT.

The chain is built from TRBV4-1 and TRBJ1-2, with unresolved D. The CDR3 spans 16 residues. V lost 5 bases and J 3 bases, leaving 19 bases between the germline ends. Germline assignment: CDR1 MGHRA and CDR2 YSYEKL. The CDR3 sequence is CASSSSPRPTDYGYTF. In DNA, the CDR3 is TGCGCCAGCAGCTCCTCCCCCAGGCCAACCGACTATGGCTACACCTTC.

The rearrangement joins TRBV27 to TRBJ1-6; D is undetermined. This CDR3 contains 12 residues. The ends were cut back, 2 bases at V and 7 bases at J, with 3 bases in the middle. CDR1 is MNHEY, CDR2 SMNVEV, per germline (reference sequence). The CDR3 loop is CASSLLNSPLHF. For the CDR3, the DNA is TGTGCCAGCAGTTTACTGAATTCACCCCTCCACTTT.

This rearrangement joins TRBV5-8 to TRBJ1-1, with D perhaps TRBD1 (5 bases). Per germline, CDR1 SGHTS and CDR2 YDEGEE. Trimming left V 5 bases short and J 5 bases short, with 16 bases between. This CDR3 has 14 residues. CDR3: CASRKNRGETEAFF. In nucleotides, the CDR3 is TGTGCCAGCAGGAAGAATAGGGGTGAGACTGAAGCTTTCTTT.

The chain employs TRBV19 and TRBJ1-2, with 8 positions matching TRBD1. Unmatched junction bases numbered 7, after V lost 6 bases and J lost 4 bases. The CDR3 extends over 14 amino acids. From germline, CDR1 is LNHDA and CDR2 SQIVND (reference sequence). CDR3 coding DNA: TGTGCCAGTAGGAGGGCAGGGGGCGCCTATGGCTACACCTTC. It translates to CASRRAGGAYGYTF.

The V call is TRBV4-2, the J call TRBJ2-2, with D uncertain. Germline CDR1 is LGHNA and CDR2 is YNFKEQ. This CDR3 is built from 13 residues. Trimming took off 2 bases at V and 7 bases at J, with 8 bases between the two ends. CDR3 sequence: CASSQPKNGELFF. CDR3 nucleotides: TGTGCCAGCAGCCAACCTAAGAACGGGGAGCTGTTTTTT.

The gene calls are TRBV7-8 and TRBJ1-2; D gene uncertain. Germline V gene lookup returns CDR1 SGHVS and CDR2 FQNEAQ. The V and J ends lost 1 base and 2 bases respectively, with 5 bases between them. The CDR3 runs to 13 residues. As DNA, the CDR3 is TGTGCCAGCAGCTTAGGCCACAACTATGGCTACACCTTC. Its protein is CASSLGHNYGYTF.

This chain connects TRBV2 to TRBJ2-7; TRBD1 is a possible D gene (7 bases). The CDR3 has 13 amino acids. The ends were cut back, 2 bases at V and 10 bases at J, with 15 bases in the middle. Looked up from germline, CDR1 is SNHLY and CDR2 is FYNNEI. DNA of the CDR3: TGTGCCAGCAGTGAACAGGGGCAGGGGGGACAGTACTTC. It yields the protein CASSEQGQGGQYF. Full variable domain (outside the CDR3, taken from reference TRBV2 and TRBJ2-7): EPEVTQTPSHQVTQMGQEVILRCVPISNHLYFYWYRQILGQKVEFLVSFYNNEISEKSEIFDDQFSVERPDGSNFTLKIRSTKLEDSAMYFCASSEQGQGGQYFGPGTRLTVT.

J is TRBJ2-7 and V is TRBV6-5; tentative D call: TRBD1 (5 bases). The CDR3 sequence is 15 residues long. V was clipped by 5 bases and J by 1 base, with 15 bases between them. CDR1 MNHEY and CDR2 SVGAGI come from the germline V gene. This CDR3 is CASSPRQGRSYEQYF. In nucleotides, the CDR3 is TGTGCCAGCAGTCCCCGGCAGGGCAGATCCTACGAGCAGTACTTC.

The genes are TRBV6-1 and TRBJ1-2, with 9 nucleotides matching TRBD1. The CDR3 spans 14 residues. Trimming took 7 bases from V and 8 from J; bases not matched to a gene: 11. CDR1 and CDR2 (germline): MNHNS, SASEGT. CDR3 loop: CASTGQGRGTGYTF. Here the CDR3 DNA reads TGTGCCAGCACCGGACAGGGGAGGGGAACGGGCTACACCTTC.

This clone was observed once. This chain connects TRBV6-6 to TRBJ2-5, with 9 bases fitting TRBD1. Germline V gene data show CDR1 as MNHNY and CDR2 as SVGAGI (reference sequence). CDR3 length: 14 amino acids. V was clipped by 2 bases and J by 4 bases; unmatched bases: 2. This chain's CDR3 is CASSYGTGRETQYF. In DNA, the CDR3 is TGTGCCAGCAGTTACGGGACAGGGAGAGAGACCCAGTACTTC.

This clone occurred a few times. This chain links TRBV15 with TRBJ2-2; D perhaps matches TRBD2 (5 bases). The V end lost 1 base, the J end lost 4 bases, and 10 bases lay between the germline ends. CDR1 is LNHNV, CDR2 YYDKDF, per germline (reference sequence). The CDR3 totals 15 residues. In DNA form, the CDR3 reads TGTGCCACCAGCAGAGCATTGGACTCCACCGGGGAGCTGTTTTTT. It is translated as CATSRALDSTGELFF.